The T cell receptor (beta chain) described here comes from a study of molecular identifiers for immune sequencing clone quantification. Each CDR3 protein is one row after TCRdb ran MiXCR on the PCR reads. The sample has 550,000 to 750,000 distinct CDR3 sequences, less than 20% seen once. Note on this clonotype: A much bigger clone sits one base away, suggesting this may be a read error.

This CDR3 has 15 residues. The ends lost 4 bases at V and 2 bases at J; junction bases unmatched: 8. Germline lookup yields CDR1 MNHEY and CDR2 SMNVEV (reference sequence). V usage is TRBV27 and J usage is TRBJ2-7, with 7 bases that match TRBD2. The receptor was derived from a human donor in good health. Some libraries in this study had Jurkat cell RNA spiked in. The material sequenced was naive CD8+ T cells from blood, with Jurkat cell RNA spiked in. Subset: FACS-sorted CD8+CD4-CCR7+CD45RA+ naive T cells. CDR3 DNA: TGTGCCAGCAGTTCCCACGCGGGGGTCACCTACGAGCAGTACTTC. Protein: CASSSHAGVTYEQYF.